This T cell receptor (beta chain) is from a study of blood T cell repertoires in COVID-19. Overall study context: Sites in the United States, Italy and Spain provided acute and convalescent COVID-19 samples.

Sequencing used immunoSEQ multiplex PCR; TCRdb keeps in-frame clones, though not all of them. This sample carries about 180,000 clones, roughly 88% of them seen once, and the ten largest clones take roughly 9.8%. Per the germline V gene, CDR1 is SGHTA and CDR2 is FQGNSA. The CDR3 length is 16 residues. Deletions cut 2 bases from V and 8 bases from J, with 18 bases between. The source material was peripheral blood. The chain is built from TRBV7-2 and TRBJ2-2, with a possible D match to TRBD1 (5 bases). This receptor was identified in a woman older than 75 with acute or convalescent COVID-19. CDR3 sequence reads: CASSLYGHYFGGELFF. The DNA for the CDR3 is TGTGCCAGCAGCTTATACGGACATTACTTTGGAGGGGAGCTGTTTTTT.